What follows are 10 T cell receptor beta chains derived from one specimen sequenced in a study of vaccination and CD4 T cells after COVID-19. Their recognized antigens are unknown. This sample's treatment: roughly ten-day PBMC culture with coronavirus spike peptide pools or control peptides (ViraFEST assay). At the Johns Hopkins FTIC core, DNA taken from cultured CD4+ T cells was sequenced by way of the Oncomine TCR Beta short-read assay. MiXCR, run by TCRdb on the PCR reads, gives a single entry per CDR3 protein. The sample shows just over 20,000 distinct CDR3 sequences, 43% of them seen only once. The material sequenced was CD4+ T cells from blood, cultured in vitro, taken after SARS-CoV-2 vaccination. All receptors come from a human donor who had recovered from COVID-19.

This clonotype was observed a handful of times. This chain joins TRBV10-1 and TRBJ1-6, with 9 bases fitting TRBD1. From germline, CDR1 is WNHNN and CDR2 SYGVQD (reference sequence). The CDR3 runs 17 residues. Trimming cost V 5 bases and J 8 bases; bases outside gene matches: 13. CDR3: CASSYRDRVKSHSPLHF. In DNA, the CDR3 is TGCGCCAGCAGTTACCGGGACAGGGTTAAGTCCCATTCACCCCTCCACTTT.

This clonotype has only a few counts. The rearrangement links TRBV6-2 or TRBV6-3 to TRBJ2-7; TRBD1 is a possible D gene (5 bases). V was shortened by 5 bases and J by 2 bases, with 10 bases between the two germline ends. Germline V gives CDR1 MNHEY, CDR2 SVGEGT. The CDR3 is 13 residues long. The CDR3 sequence: CASSDRVPYEQYF. CDR3 DNA: TGTGCCAGCAGTGACAGAGTCCCCTACGAGCAGTACTTC.

This clonotype was observed a handful of times. This rearrangement joins TRBV6-1 to TRBJ2-7, with D unclear. CDR1 is MNHNS and CDR2 is SASEGT in the germline V gene. The CDR3 consists of 12 residues. The V end was cut by 6 bases, the J end by 3 bases, with 9 bases between. The CDR3 DNA follows: TGTGCCAGCAGCCCGGGCAGCTACGAGCAGTACTTC. Translated: CASSPGSYEQYF.

This clonotype was seen a few times. The CDR3 nucleotides read TGCAGTGCTAGAATCTTGGGAAATGAGCAGTTCTTC. Translated, it gives CSARILGNEQFF. The chain employs TRBV20-1 and TRBJ2-1, with unresolved D. Trimming removed 2 bases from V and 7 bases from J, with 9 bases in between. The CDR3 totals 12 residues. Germline CDR1 is DFQATT and CDR2 is SNEGSKA (reference sequence).

The V and J genes are TRBV19 and TRBJ1-5; 7 bases are shared with TRBD1. V was clipped by 7 bases and J by 0 bases; unmatched bases: 6. This CDR3 has 15 residues. CDR1 is LNHDA and CDR2 is SQIVND in the germline V gene (reference sequence). CDR3: CASNQGGNSNQPQHF. DNA of the CDR3: TGTGCCAGTAACCAGGGGGGAAATAGCAATCAGCCCCAGCATTTT.

This clonotype was observed a single time. V and J are TRBV5-1 and TRBJ1-1; D gene uncertain. The CDR3 is 14 residues long. V was shortened by 7 bases and J by 2 bases, with 15 bases between the two germline ends. Germline CDR1 reads SGHRS; CDR2 reads YFSETQ. CDR3 residues: CASGLDALNTEAFF. Written as DNA, the CDR3 is TGCGCCAGCGGACTGGACGCACTAAACACTGAAGCTTTCTTT.

The chain has TRBV2 and TRBJ1-2, with D unclear. Germline CDR1 SNHLY, CDR2 FYNNEI. CDR3 size: 10 residues. V dropped 10 bases and J dropped 8 bases, with 11 bases sitting between them. CDR3 sequence reads: CATELRGYTF. CDR3 DNA: TGTGCCACCGAATTACGGGGCTACACCTTC. Variable domain in full (rest from reference TRBV2 and TRBJ1-2): EPEVTQTPSHQVTQMGQEVILRCVPISNHLYFYWYRQILGQKVEFLVSFYNNEISEKSEIFDDQFSVERPDGSNFTLKIRSTKLEDSAMYFCATELRGYTFGSGTRLTVV.

This clonotype appeared a single time. The chain is built from TRBV11-2 and TRBJ1-2, with D unclear. The CDR3 spans 12 residues. V lost 0 bases to trimming and J lost 5 bases, with 4 bases between them. Germline-derived CDR1 and CDR2 are SGHAT and FQNNGV. The CDR3 loop is CASSLDRYGYTF. The CDR3 DNA is TGTGCCAGCAGCTTAGATAGATATGGCTACACCTTC.

The chain recombines TRBV19 with TRBJ1-1, with a weak D call TRBD1 (6 bases). The CDR3 totals 19 residues. Germline loops: CDR1 LNHDA, CDR2 SQIVND (reference sequence). With 3 bases removed from V and 0 bases from J, the gap between germline ends came to 23 bases. As DNA, the CDR3 is TGTGCCAGTAGTATTTCCTTCCCAGGGGCCCTACTCATGAACACTGAAGCTTTCTTT. This gives the protein CASSISFPGALLMNTEAFF. Complete variable domain (other parts from reference TRBV19 and TRBJ1-1): DGGITQSPKYLFRKEGQNVTLSCEQNLNHDAMYWYRQDPGQGLRLIYYSQIVNDFQKGDIAEGYSVSREKKESFPLTVTSAQKNPTAFYLCASSISFPGALLMNTEAFFGQGTRLTVV.

The chain is built from TRBV6-1 and TRBJ1-5; 10 bases agree with TRBD1. CDR1 is MNHNS and CDR2 is SASEGT in the germline V gene. J lost 6 bases, V lost 0 bases, and 5 bases had no gene match. CDR3 length equals 16 residues. CDR3 loop: CASSEALGQGGQPQHF. For the CDR3, the DNA is TGTGCCAGCAGTGAAGCCTTAGGACAGGGGGGTCAGCCCCAGCATTTT.